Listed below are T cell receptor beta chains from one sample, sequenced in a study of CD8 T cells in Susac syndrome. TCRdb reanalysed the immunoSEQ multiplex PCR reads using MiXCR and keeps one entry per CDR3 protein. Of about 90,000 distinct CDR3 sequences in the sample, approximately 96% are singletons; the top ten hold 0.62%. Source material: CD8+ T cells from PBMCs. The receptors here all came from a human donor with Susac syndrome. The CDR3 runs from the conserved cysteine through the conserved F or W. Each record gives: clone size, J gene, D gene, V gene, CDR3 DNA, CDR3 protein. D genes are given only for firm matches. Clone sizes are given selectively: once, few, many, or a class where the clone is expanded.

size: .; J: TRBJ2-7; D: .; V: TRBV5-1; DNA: TGCGCCAGCAGCTTGCTATCAGGGGAGTACGAGCAGTACTTC; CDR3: CASSLLSGEYEQYF
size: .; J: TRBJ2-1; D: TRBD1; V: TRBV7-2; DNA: TGTGCCAGCAGCCGACAGGGAAATGAGCAGTTCTTC; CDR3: CASSRQGNEQFF
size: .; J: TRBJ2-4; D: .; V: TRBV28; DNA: TGTGCCAGCAGTTTACTAGAACGGGAGATAGCCAAAAACATTCAGTACTTC; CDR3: CASSLLEREIAKNIQYF
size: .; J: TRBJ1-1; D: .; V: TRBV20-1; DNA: TGCAGTGCCCAGTACGGGGGGCAGGCTGAAGCTTTCTTT; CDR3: CSAQYGGQAEAFF
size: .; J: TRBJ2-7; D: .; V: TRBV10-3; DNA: TGTGCCATCAGCGGACGGGATATCTACGAGCAGTACTTC; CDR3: CAISGRDIYEQYF
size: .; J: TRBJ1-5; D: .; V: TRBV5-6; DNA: TGTGCCAGCAGCTTGGAAGGGGAGGGTCAGCCCCAGCATTTT; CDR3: CASSLEGEGQPQHF
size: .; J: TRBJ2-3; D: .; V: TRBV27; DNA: TGTGCCAGCAGTATAGGTTGGGGGTCTAGCACAGATACGCAGTATTTT; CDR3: CASSIGWGSSTDTQYF
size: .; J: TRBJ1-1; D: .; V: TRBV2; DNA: TGTGCCAGCAGTGAACTCCCAGCGAACTCTTTGAACACTGAAGCTTTCTTT; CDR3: CASSELPANSLNTEAFF
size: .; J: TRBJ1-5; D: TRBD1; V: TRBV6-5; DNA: TGTGCCCAGCGGGACAGGGTCTACCAGCCCCAGCATTTT; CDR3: CAQRDRVYQPQHF
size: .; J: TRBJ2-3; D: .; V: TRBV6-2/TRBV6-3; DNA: TGTGCCACCCGGGGCCTCGCACCAGATACGCAGTATTTT; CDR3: CATRGLAPDTQYF
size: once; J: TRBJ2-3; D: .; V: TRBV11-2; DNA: TGTGCCAGCAGCGGCGGGGACACAGATACGCAGTATTTT; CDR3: CASSGGDTDTQYF
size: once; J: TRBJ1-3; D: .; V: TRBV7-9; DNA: TGTGCCAGCAGCATGGAATCTGGAAACACCATATATTTT; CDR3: CASSMESGNTIYF
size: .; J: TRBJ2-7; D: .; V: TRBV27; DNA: TGTGCCAGCAGTTCTAAGGGTGGAATGTACGAGCAGTACTTC; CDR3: CASSSKGGMYEQYF
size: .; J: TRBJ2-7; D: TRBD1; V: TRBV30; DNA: TGTGCCTGGAGTTTGACAGGGGGGGGCGAGCAGTACTTC; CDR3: CAWSLTGGGEQYF
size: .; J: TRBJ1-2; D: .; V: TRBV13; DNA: TGTGCCAGCAGCGCCGGGACGGATGGCTACACCTTC; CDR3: CASSAGTDGYTF
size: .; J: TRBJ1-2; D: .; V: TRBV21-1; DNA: TGTGCCAGCAGCAAAGCGCAAGAGGGGGGCTATGGCTACACCTTC; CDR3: CASSKAQEGGYGYTF